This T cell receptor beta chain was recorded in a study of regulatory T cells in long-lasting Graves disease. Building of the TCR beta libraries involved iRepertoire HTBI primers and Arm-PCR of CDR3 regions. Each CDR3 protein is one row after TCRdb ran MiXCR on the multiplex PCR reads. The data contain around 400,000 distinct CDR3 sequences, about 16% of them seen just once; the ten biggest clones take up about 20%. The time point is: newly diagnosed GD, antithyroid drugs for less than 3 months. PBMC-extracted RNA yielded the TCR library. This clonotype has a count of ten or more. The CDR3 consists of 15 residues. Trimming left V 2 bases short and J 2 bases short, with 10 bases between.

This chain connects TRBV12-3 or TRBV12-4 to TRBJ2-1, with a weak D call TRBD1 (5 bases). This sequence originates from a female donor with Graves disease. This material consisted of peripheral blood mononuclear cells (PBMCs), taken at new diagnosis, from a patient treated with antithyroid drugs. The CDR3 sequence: CASSLPRATYNEQFF. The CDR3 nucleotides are TGTGCCAGCAGTTTACCCAGGGCCACCTACAATGAGCAGTTCTTC.